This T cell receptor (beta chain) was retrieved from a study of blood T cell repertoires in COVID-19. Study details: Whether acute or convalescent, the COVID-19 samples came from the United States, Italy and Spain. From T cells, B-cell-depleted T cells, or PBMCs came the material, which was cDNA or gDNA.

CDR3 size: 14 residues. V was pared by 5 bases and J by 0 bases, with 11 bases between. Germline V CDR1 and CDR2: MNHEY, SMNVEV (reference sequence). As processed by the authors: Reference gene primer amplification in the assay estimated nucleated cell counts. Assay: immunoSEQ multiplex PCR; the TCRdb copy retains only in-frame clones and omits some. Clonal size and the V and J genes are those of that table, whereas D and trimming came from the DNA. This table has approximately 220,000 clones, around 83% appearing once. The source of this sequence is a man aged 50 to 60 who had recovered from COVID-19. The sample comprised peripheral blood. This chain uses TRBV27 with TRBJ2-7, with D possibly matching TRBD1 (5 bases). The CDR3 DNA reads TGTGCCAGCAGTAAAGACAGTGTCTCCTACGAGCAGTACTTC. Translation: CASSKDSVSYEQYF.